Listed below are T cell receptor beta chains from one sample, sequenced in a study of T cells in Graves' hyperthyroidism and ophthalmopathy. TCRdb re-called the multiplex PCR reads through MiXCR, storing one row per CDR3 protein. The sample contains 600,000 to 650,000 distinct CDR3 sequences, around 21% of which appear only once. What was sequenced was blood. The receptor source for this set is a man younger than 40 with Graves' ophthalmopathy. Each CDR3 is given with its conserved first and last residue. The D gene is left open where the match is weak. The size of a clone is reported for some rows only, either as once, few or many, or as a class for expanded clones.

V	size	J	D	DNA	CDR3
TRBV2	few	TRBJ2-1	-	TGTGCCAGCAGTGATCCCCGGAATGAGCAGTTCTTC	CASSDPRNEQFF
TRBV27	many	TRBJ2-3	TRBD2	TGTGCCAGCAGTTATTATAGCGGGAGAAGCACAGATACGCAGTATTTT	CASSYYSGRSTDTQYF
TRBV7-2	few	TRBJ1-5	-	TGTGCCAGCAGCTTAGGTGAGGGGCGGCAGCCCCAGCATTTT	CASSLGEGRQPQHF
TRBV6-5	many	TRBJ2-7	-	TGTGCCAGCAGTTACAAGGCAGGGAATATAGCCTACGAGCAGTACTTC	CASSYKAGNIAYEQYF
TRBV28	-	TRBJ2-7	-	TGTGCCAGCAGTTTTCGTGGGGGTTTCGGTTACGAGCAGTACTTC	CASSFRGGFGYEQYF
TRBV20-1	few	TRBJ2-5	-	TGCAGTGCTAGAGAGGGATCTTTCCAGTACTTC	CSAREGSFQYF
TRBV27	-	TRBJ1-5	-	TGTGCCAGCAGTTCCTCCCCAGTGCAGCCCCAGCATTTT	CASSSSPVQPQHF
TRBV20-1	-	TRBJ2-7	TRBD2	TGCAGTCTCAATAGCGGGAGCTCCTACGAGCAGTACTTC	CSLNSGSSYEQYF
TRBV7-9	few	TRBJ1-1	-	TGTGCCAGCAGTCCAGACCCCCGCAGACCAGAAGCTTTCTTT	CASSPDPRRPEAFF
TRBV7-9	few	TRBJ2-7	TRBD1	TGTGCCAGCAGCACGACAGGGGACTGGGAGCAGTACTTC	CASSTTGDWEQYF
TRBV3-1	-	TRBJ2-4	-	TGTGCCAGCAGCCGCGGCGAGGACATTCAGTACTTC	CASSRGEDIQYF
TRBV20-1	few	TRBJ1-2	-	TGCAGTGCTAGCCCCAGGACAGCGGGCTATGGCTACACCTTC	CSASPRTAGYGYTF
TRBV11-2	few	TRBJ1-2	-	TGTGCCAGCAGCTTAGATTGGCAGGGAAATGGCTACACCTTC	CASSLDWQGNGYTF
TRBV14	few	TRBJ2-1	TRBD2	TGTGCCAGCAGCCAACGGTCGGGACTAGCGGGCTTTAATGAGCAGTTCTTC	CASSQRSGLAGFNEQFF
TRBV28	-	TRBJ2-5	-	TGTGCCAGCAGTCCTAAAACCCCACAGGACTTCCTACAAGAGACCCAGTACTTC	CASSPKTPQDFLQETQYF
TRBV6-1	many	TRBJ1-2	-	TGTGCCAGCAGGGGGGACGCGACACAGAACTATGGCTACACCTTC	CASRGDATQNYGYTF
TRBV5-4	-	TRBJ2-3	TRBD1	TGTGCCAGCAGCTTCGGGACAGGGATCACAGATACGCAGTATTTT	CASSFGTGITDTQYF
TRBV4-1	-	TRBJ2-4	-	TGCGCCAGCAGCCAACAACAGGGCTTAGCCAAAAACATTCAGTACTTC	CASSQQQGLAKNIQYF
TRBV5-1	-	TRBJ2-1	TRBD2	TGCGCCAGCAGCTTCCCTAGCGGGAGGAGGAATGAGCAGTTCTTC	CASSFPSGRRNEQFF
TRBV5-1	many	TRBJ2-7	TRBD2	TGCGCCAGCAGCCCCACTAGCGGGAGGGCCGTCTCCTACGAGCAGTACTTC	CASSPTSGRAVSYEQYF
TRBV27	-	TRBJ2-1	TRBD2	TGTGCCAGCAGTCCCTGGGAGCGGGAACCGAACAATGAGCAGTTCTTC	CASSPWEREPNNEQFF
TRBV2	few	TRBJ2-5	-	TGTGCCAGCAGTGGGGACGGGCCGGCCCAGTACTTC	CASSGDGPAQYF
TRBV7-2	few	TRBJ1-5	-	TGTGCCAGCAGCACCGGCTTGGACCAGCCCCAGCATTTT	CASSTGLDQPQHF
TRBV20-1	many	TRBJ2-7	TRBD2	TGCAGTGCTACCCCGGGACTAGCGACGTACGAGCAGTACTTC	CSATPGLATYEQYF
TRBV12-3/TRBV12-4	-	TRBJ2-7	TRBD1	TGTGCCAGCAAGGGATCGGGACAGGGTTACGAGCAGTACTTC	CASKGSGQGYEQYF
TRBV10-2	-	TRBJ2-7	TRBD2	TGCGCCAGCAGTCTCACTAGCGGGACAATAAGGACCTACGAGCAGTACTTC	CASSLTSGTIRTYEQYF
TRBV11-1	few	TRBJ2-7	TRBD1	TGTGCCAGCAGCTCCTTCGCCGGGACAGCCTACGAGCAGTACTTC	CASSSFAGTAYEQYF
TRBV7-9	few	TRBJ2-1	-	TGTGCCAGCAGCTCGGGCCGGCAACGCCAAATTTGGGAGCAGTTCTTC	CASSSGRQRQIWEQFF
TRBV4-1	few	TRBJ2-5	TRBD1	TGCGCCAGCAGGGAGACCGGGACAGGGCGCCAAGAGACCCAGTACTTC	CASRETGTGRQETQYF
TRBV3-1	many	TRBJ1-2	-	TGTGCCAGCAGCCAAGCAGCGACAGGATTCTATGGCTACACCTTC	CASSQAATGFYGYTF
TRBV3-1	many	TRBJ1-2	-	TGTGCCAGCAGCCAAGCCAAACAGGGCACTGGCTACACCTTC	CASSQAKQGTGYTF
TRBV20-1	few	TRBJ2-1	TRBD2	TGCAGTGCTAGAATGAGCGGGAGAGGGAGGCTGACCAATGAGCAGTTCTTC	CSARMSGRGRLTNEQFF
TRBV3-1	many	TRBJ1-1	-	TGTGCCAGCAGCCAAGGGCACAGGAACACTGAAGCTTTCTTT	CASSQGHRNTEAFF
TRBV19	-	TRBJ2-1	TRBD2	TGTGCCAGTACCCTAGCGGGAGATGGGGCCTACAATGAGCAGTTCTTC	CASTLAGDGAYNEQFF
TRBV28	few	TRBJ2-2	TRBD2	TGTGCCAGCTGGGGAGCGGGAATCACCGGGGAGCTGTTTTTT	CASWGAGITGELFF
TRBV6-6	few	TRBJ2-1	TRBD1	TGTGCCAGCAGTTACGACATCAACCGGGACAGAGTACCTTCAAGCTCCTACAATGAGCAGTTCTTC	CASSYDINRDRVPSSSYNEQFF
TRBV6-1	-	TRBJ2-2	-	TGTGCCTGCAGTCGGGACGGGAGCGGTACCGGGGAGCTGTTTTTT	CACSRDGSGTGELFF